This T cell receptor (beta chain) comes out of a study of blood T cell repertoires in COVID-19. Background on the study: The origin of the acute and convalescent COVID-19 samples was the United States, Italy and Spain. The cDNA or gDNA used as material had been derived from T cells, B-cell-depleted T cells, or PBMCs.

The ends were cut back, 4 bases at V and 0 bases at J, with 6 bases in the middle. The CDR3 is 13 residues long. The V gene's germline CDR1 is SGHDT and CDR2 YYEEEE. Per the original data handling: For nucleated cells, counts were estimated from reference gene primer amplification. Sequenced by immunoSEQ multiplex PCR; TCRdb stores in-frame clones only, minus some. V, J and clone size reflect that table, while D and trimming were determined from the DNA. This sample has 150,000 to 200,000 clones, with 70% to 90% found just once. The table lists this clone with a count of one. The sample consisted of peripheral blood. This TCR derives from a man between 18 and 35 years old with acute or convalescent COVID-19. The V gene is TRBV5-6, the J gene TRBJ2-3; D remains ambiguous. The CDR3, as DNA: TGTGCCAGCAGCGGCCCTAGCACAGATACGCAGTATTTT. This translates into CASSGPSTDTQYF.